This T cell receptor (beta chain) was captured by sequencing in a study of post-analysis software for immune sequencing data. Study summary: Included among the disease courses, which were recorded for the cohort, were relapsing-remitting, secondary progressive and progressive-relapsing multiple sclerosis.

As for this clonotype: Antigen specificity is unknown.

Prepared libraries of TCR beta cDNA carried unique molecular identifiers. T cells numbering roughly 0.9 to 11 million gave rise to 500,000 to 600,000 cDNA molecules. TCRdb reanalysed the PCR reads using MiXCR and keeps one entry per CDR3 protein. The table has about 680,000 distinct CDR3 sequences, 59% seen once. General study points: Higher frequency in patients than in controls was seen for five TRBV segments, with TRBV5-6, TRBV5-1 and TRBV20-1 among them. F measure showed strong co-clustering of same-batch samples. Controls had significantly higher normalized Chao1 diversity than multiple sclerosis patients.

Trimming shortened V by 3 bases and J by 6 bases, and 21 bases separated the two germline ends. The V gene's germline CDR1 is DFQATT and CDR2 SNEGSKA (reference sequence). This CDR3 is built from 16 residues. The sequencing input was blood. This chain joins TRBV20-1 and TRBJ2-1; TRBD1 is a possible D gene (6 bases). This TCR derives from a girl aged 2 to 9 with multiple sclerosis. The CDR3 reads CSASRVATGLGNEQFF. For the CDR3, the DNA is TGCAGTGCTAGTCGCGTGGCTACAGGGTTGGGCAATGAGCAGTTCTTC.